These T cell receptor beta chains were read from a single sample in a study of shared clonotypes between healthy human individuals. Clones were read by immunoSEQ multiplex PCR, and TCRdb kept only the in-frame ones, dropping some. The sample contains over a million clones, roughly 96% of which appear only once. The sample taken for sequencing was naive CD4+ T cells sorted from blood. The receptors were gathered from a man aged 25 to 45 in good health. CDR3s include the opening cysteine and the closing phenylalanine or tryptophan. D genes are given only for firm matches. Size tells how often a clone was seen (once, few, many) or the class of an expanded clone, and some rows leave it out.

d_call: .; v_call: TRBV9; clone_size: .; j_call: TRBJ2-5; cdr3_length: 15; cdr3_nt: TGTGCCAGCAGCGTCCAGGACAGACTTCAAGAGACCCAGTACTTC; cdr3_aa: CASSVQDRLQETQYF
d_call: .; v_call: TRBV6-4; clone_size: .; j_call: TRBJ2-5; cdr3_length: 15; cdr3_nt: TGTGCCAGCAGTGACACGCCGGGCCCACAAGAGACCCAGTACTTC; cdr3_aa: CASSDTPGPQETQYF
d_call: .; v_call: TRBV19; clone_size: .; j_call: TRBJ1-1; cdr3_length: 15; cdr3_nt: TGTGCCAGTAGTATCAACGCAGGGGTGAACACTGAAGCTTTCTTT; cdr3_aa: CASSINAGVNTEAFF
d_call: .; v_call: TRBV7-2; clone_size: .; j_call: TRBJ2-1; cdr3_length: 15; cdr3_nt: TGTGCCAGCAGCTTAGATGCACAGGATTACAATGAGCAGTTCTTC; cdr3_aa: CASSLDAQDYNEQFF
d_call: TRBD2; v_call: TRBV9; clone_size: .; j_call: TRBJ2-1; cdr3_length: 17; cdr3_nt: TGTGCCAGCAGCCCACGACTCCTAGCGGGAGCCTACAATGAGCAGTTCTTC; cdr3_aa: CASSPRLLAGAYNEQFF
d_call: TRBD1; v_call: TRBV14; clone_size: .; j_call: TRBJ1-2; cdr3_length: 14; cdr3_nt: TGTGCCAGCAGCCAAACCCGGGGAGGGGGCGGCTACACCTTC; cdr3_aa: CASSQTRGGGGYTF
d_call: .; v_call: TRBV6-5; clone_size: .; j_call: TRBJ2-2; cdr3_length: 16; cdr3_nt: TGTGCCAGCAGTTACTCTTCGAGCCTATTGGGCGGGGAGCTGTTTTTT; cdr3_aa: CASSYSSSLLGGELFF
d_call: .; v_call: TRBV28; clone_size: .; j_call: TRBJ2-7; cdr3_length: 14; cdr3_nt: TGTGCCAGCAGTCTCCCGGCTACCACCTACGAGCAGTACTTC; cdr3_aa: CASSLPATTYEQYF
d_call: .; v_call: TRBV2; clone_size: .; j_call: TRBJ1-5; cdr3_length: 14; cdr3_nt: TGTGCCAGCAGTGATCCAGGATGGGCTCAGCCCCAGCATTTT; cdr3_aa: CASSDPGWAQPQHF
d_call: TRBD1; v_call: TRBV11-3; clone_size: .; j_call: TRBJ2-2; cdr3_length: 17; cdr3_nt: TGTGTCAGCAGCCCAAGCGTCGGGACAGGGAGCACCGGGGAGCTGTTTTTT; cdr3_aa: CVSSPSVGTGSTGELFF
d_call: TRBD1; v_call: TRBV10-3; clone_size: .; j_call: TRBJ1-4; cdr3_length: 14; cdr3_nt: TGTGCCATCAGCCCACAGGGGGATTGGGAAAAACTGTTTTTT; cdr3_aa: CAISPQGDWEKLFF
d_call: .; v_call: TRBV28; clone_size: .; j_call: TRBJ2-7; cdr3_length: 13; cdr3_nt: TGTGCCAGCAGTAGTCCTCCTCCTTACGAGCAGTACTTC; cdr3_aa: CASSSPPPYEQYF
d_call: .; v_call: TRBV4-2; clone_size: .; j_call: TRBJ1-5; cdr3_length: 14; cdr3_nt: TGTGCCAGCAGCCAAGGGGGAAGTAATCAGCCCCAGCATTTT; cdr3_aa: CASSQGGSNQPQHF
d_call: TRBD1; v_call: TRBV19; clone_size: .; j_call: TRBJ2-3; cdr3_length: 14; cdr3_nt: TGTGCCAGTAGTATCGGGACAGAGGCAGATACGCAGTATTTT; cdr3_aa: CASSIGTEADTQYF
d_call: TRBD1; v_call: TRBV25-1; clone_size: .; j_call: TRBJ2-3; cdr3_length: 14; cdr3_nt: TGTGCCAGCAGTGAATTGGTCGGGACAGGGACGCAGTATTTT; cdr3_aa: CASSELVGTGTQYF
d_call: .; v_call: TRBV9; clone_size: .; j_call: TRBJ2-2; cdr3_length: 15; cdr3_nt: TGTGCCAGCAGCGTTAGGGGGAGTGAGACCGGGGAGCTGTTTTTT; cdr3_aa: CASSVRGSETGELFF
d_call: .; v_call: TRBV28; clone_size: .; j_call: TRBJ2-3; cdr3_length: 16; cdr3_nt: TGTGCCAGCAGTTTATGGGTGGGAGGAGGCACAGATACGCAGTATTTT; cdr3_aa: CASSLWVGGGTDTQYF
d_call: TRBD2; v_call: TRBV5-6; clone_size: .; j_call: TRBJ2-3; cdr3_length: 15; cdr3_nt: TGTGCCAGCAGCAGGACTAGCGGGCGCACAGATACGCAGTATTTT; cdr3_aa: CASSRTSGRTDTQYF
d_call: TRBD2; v_call: TRBV7-8; clone_size: .; j_call: TRBJ2-7; cdr3_length: 15; cdr3_nt: TGTGCCAGCAGCTACTCGACTAGCGGACCTTACGAGCAGTACTTC; cdr3_aa: CASSYSTSGPYEQYF
d_call: TRBD1; v_call: TRBV5-1; clone_size: .; j_call: TRBJ2-6; cdr3_length: 20; cdr3_nt: TGCGCCAGCAGACCAAACATCGGGACAGGGTTTAGCTCTGGGGCCAACGTCCTGACTTTC; cdr3_aa: CASRPNIGTGFSSGANVLTF
d_call: .; v_call: TRBV6-6; clone_size: .; j_call: TRBJ2-1; cdr3_length: 14; cdr3_nt: TGTGCATCTTCCAAGGAGGCGATCGGGAATGAGCAGTTCTTC; cdr3_aa: CASSKEAIGNEQFF
d_call: .; v_call: TRBV7-8; clone_size: .; j_call: TRBJ1-2; cdr3_length: 14; cdr3_nt: TGTGCCAGCAGCTTAGCGAGGGACAACTATGGCTACACCTTC; cdr3_aa: CASSLARDNYGYTF
d_call: .; v_call: TRBV10-3; clone_size: .; j_call: TRBJ2-7; cdr3_length: 14; cdr3_nt: TGTGCCATCAGTGACCGACTAGAGACCTACGAGCAGTACTTC; cdr3_aa: CAISDRLETYEQYF
d_call: .; v_call: TRBV28; clone_size: .; j_call: TRBJ1-1; cdr3_length: 10; cdr3_nt: TGTGCCAGCGGTAACACTGAAGCTTTCTTT; cdr3_aa: CASGNTEAFF
d_call: .; v_call: TRBV7-9; clone_size: .; j_call: TRBJ2-4; cdr3_length: 13; cdr3_nt: TGTGCCAGCAGCTTAGATAGCAAAAACATTCAGTACTTC; cdr3_aa: CASSLDSKNIQYF
d_call: .; v_call: TRBV4-1; clone_size: .; j_call: TRBJ2-7; cdr3_length: 16; cdr3_nt: TGCGCCAGCAGCCAAACCAGGACAGAGAGGGGCTACGAGCAGTACTTC; cdr3_aa: CASSQTRTERGYEQYF
d_call: TRBD2; v_call: TRBV6-4; clone_size: .; j_call: TRBJ2-3; cdr3_length: 15; cdr3_nt: TGTGCCAGCAGTCTTAGCGGGAGAAAGACAGATACGCAGTATTTT; cdr3_aa: CASSLSGRKTDTQYF
d_call: .; v_call: TRBV5-1; clone_size: .; j_call: TRBJ1-1; cdr3_length: 13; cdr3_nt: TGCGCCAGCCACCAGGGTCAGAACACTGAAGCTTTCTTT; cdr3_aa: CASHQGQNTEAFF
d_call: .; v_call: TRBV29-1; clone_size: .; j_call: TRBJ2-5; cdr3_length: 12; cdr3_nt: TGCAGTGCGGGCAGGATACAAGAGACCCAGTACTTC; cdr3_aa: CSAGRIQETQYF
d_call: .; v_call: TRBV21-1; clone_size: .; j_call: TRBJ2-2; cdr3_length: 13; cdr3_nt: TGTGCCCGCCGGGACACGAACACCGGGGAGCTGTTTTTT; cdr3_aa: CARRDTNTGELFF
d_call: .; v_call: TRBV10-2; clone_size: .; j_call: TRBJ2-7; cdr3_length: 14; cdr3_nt: TGCGCCAGCATTGAGAGGGGCTTAACCTACGAGCAGTACTTC; cdr3_aa: CASIERGLTYEQYF
d_call: .; v_call: TRBV7-2; clone_size: .; j_call: TRBJ1-3; cdr3_length: 15; cdr3_nt: TGTGCCAGCAGCTCTACAGGAGACTCTGGAAACACCATATATTTT; cdr3_aa: CASSSTGDSGNTIYF
d_call: .; v_call: TRBV5-5; clone_size: .; j_call: TRBJ2-7; cdr3_length: 14; cdr3_nt: TGTGCCAGCAGCTTTTGGAACGGGAGAAACGAGCAGTACTTC; cdr3_aa: CASSFWNGRNEQYF
d_call: TRBD2; v_call: TRBV2; clone_size: .; j_call: TRBJ2-5; cdr3_length: 17; cdr3_nt: TGTGCCAGCAGTGAAAGACTAGCTCCGAGGTACCAAGAGACCCAGTACTTC; cdr3_aa: CASSERLAPRYQETQYF
d_call: TRBD2; v_call: TRBV19; clone_size: .; j_call: TRBJ2-1; cdr3_length: 15; cdr3_nt: TGTGCCAGTAGAGTACTAACGGGACTAGTAAGTGAGCAGTTCTTC; cdr3_aa: CASRVLTGLVSEQFF
d_call: .; v_call: TRBV6-5; clone_size: .; j_call: TRBJ2-5; cdr3_length: 13; cdr3_nt: TGTGCCAGCAGACGACGGACACAGGCGGCCCAGTACTTC; cdr3_aa: CASRRRTQAAQYF
d_call: .; v_call: TRBV19; clone_size: .; j_call: TRBJ1-2; cdr3_length: 14; cdr3_nt: TGTGCCAGTCAGGGAGGGGAGTATAACTATGGCTACACCTTC; cdr3_aa: CASQGGEYNYGYTF
d_call: TRBD2; v_call: TRBV25-1; clone_size: .; j_call: TRBJ2-1; cdr3_length: 14; cdr3_nt: TGTGCCAGCAGTGAACTAGCGGGGGCGAATGAGCAGTTCTTC; cdr3_aa: CASSELAGANEQFF
d_call: .; v_call: TRBV2; clone_size: .; j_call: TRBJ2-3; cdr3_length: 13; cdr3_nt: TGTGCCAGCAGTGTCCAGACCACAGATACGCAGTATTTT; cdr3_aa: CASSVQTTDTQYF
d_call: TRBD1; v_call: TRBV11-2; clone_size: .; j_call: TRBJ2-7; cdr3_length: 14; cdr3_nt: TGTGCCAGCAGCACTACAGGGGGCGTCTACGAGCAGTACTTC; cdr3_aa: CASSTTGGVYEQYF
d_call: TRBD1; v_call: TRBV2; clone_size: .; j_call: TRBJ2-1; cdr3_length: 14; cdr3_nt: TGTGCCAGCAGTGGACAGGGCCCGACCAATGAGCAGTTCTTC; cdr3_aa: CASSGQGPTNEQFF
d_call: .; v_call: TRBV19; clone_size: .; j_call: TRBJ2-7; cdr3_length: 13; cdr3_nt: TGTGCCAGTAGTATACAGGGCCCCTACGAGCAGTACTTC; cdr3_aa: CASSIQGPYEQYF
d_call: .; v_call: TRBV5-1; clone_size: .; j_call: TRBJ2-5; cdr3_length: 15; cdr3_nt: TGCGCCAGCAGCTTGATGTCAGCACGGGAAGAGACCCAGTACTTC; cdr3_aa: CASSLMSAREETQYF
d_call: .; v_call: TRBV5-1; clone_size: .; j_call: TRBJ2-5; cdr3_length: 14; cdr3_nt: TGCGCCAGCAGCTACCAGGGTAACCAAGAGACCCAGTACTTC; cdr3_aa: CASSYQGNQETQYF
d_call: TRBD2; v_call: TRBV10-3; clone_size: once; j_call: TRBJ2-5; cdr3_length: 15; cdr3_nt: TGTGCCACAGCCCCCCTTAGCGGGGCCCAAGAGACCCAGTACTTC; cdr3_aa: CATAPLSGAQETQYF
d_call: .; v_call: TRBV2; clone_size: .; j_call: TRBJ2-7; cdr3_length: 12; cdr3_nt: TGTGCCAGCAGTCTGGAGGTCTACGAGCAGTACTTC; cdr3_aa: CASSLEVYEQYF
d_call: .; v_call: TRBV10-3; clone_size: .; j_call: TRBJ2-1; cdr3_length: 15; cdr3_nt: TGTGCCATCAGTGACGGGCGGTTCTCCTACAATGAGCAGTTCTTC; cdr3_aa: CAISDGRFSYNEQFF
d_call: TRBD1; v_call: TRBV6-4; clone_size: .; j_call: TRBJ1-5; cdr3_length: 13; cdr3_nt: TGTGCCAGGAGAGACAGGGCCGATCAGCCCCAGCATTTT; cdr3_aa: CARRDRADQPQHF
d_call: .; v_call: TRBV28; clone_size: .; j_call: TRBJ2-7; cdr3_length: 15; cdr3_nt: TGTGCCAGCAGGATGTGGGGGGAGGCTCAGGGTGAGCAGTACTTC; cdr3_aa: CASRMWGEAQGEQYF
d_call: TRBD2; v_call: TRBV5-4; clone_size: .; j_call: TRBJ2-4; cdr3_length: 12; cdr3_nt: TGTGCCAGCAGCTTGGTCGGGGGGATTCAGTACTTC; cdr3_aa: CASSLVGGIQYF
d_call: .; v_call: TRBV7-6; clone_size: few; j_call: TRBJ1-5; cdr3_length: 14; cdr3_nt: TGTGCCAGCAGCCCGGCGGGACGCAATCAGCCCCAGCATTTT; cdr3_aa: CASSPAGRNQPQHF